This TCR beta chain was obtained from a study of Graves' ophthalmopathy and Graves' hyperthyroidism. There are a few counts of this clonotype. RNA transcripts yielded amplified TCR beta CDR3 regions. HTBI primers were employed in first-round RT-PCR, then a second-round multiplex PCR followed. Using its own MiXCR run on the multiplex PCR reads, TCRdb lists one record per CDR3 protein. The data hold roughly 350,000 distinct CDR3 sequences, with about a sixth observed a single time. The sample taken for sequencing was peripheral blood. This receptor was taken from an adult woman with stable Graves' hyperthyroidism.

For the CDR3, the DNA is TGCAGTGCTAGAAGTATCCTAGCGGGGATCCCCAATGAGCAGTTCTTC. Its protein product is CSARSILAGIPNEQFF. The chain combines TRBV20-1 with TRBJ2-1, with TRBD2 identical over 9 bases. J gave up 6 bases and V 2 bases, and 11 bases lay outside the gene matches. The CDR3 runs to 16 residues. Germline V gene data show CDR1 as DFQATT and CDR2 as SNEGSKA (reference sequence).